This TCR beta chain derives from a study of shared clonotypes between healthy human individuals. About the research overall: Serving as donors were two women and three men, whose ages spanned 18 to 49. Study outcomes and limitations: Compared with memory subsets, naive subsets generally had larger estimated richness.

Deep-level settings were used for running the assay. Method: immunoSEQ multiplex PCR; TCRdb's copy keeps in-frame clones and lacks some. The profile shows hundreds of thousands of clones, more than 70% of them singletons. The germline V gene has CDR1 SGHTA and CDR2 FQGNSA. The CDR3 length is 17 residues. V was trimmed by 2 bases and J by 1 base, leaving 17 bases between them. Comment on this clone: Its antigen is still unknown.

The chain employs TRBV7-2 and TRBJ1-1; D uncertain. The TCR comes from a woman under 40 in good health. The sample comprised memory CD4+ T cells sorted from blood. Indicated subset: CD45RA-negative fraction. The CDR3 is CASSLRPPGPANTEAFF. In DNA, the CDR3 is TGTGCCAGCAGCTTACGTCCGCCAGGTCCAGCGAACACTGAAGCTTTCTTT.